Sequencing of this T cell receptor (beta chain) was carried out in a study of CD8 T cells in ankylosing spondylitis. Notes on the study in general: Peripheral blood samples showed relatively rare disease-linked clones, and these clones were CD8+.

Germline V gene lookup returns CDR1 SQVTM and CDR2 ANQGSEA. This CDR3 spans 12 amino acids. V lost 3 bases, J lost 9 bases, and 14 bases lay in between. TCRdb analysed the 5' RACE reads with MiXCR anew, one entry per CDR3 protein. Of roughly 240,000 distinct CDR3 sequences in the sample, around 8% were seen once. Concerning this clonotype itself: No antigen is known for it.

The source material was blood, either unsorted or a sorted T cell fraction (not recorded which). The chain recombines TRBV29-1 with TRBJ2-5; D possibly corresponds to TRBD2 (5 bases). This TCR was sampled from a female donor with ankylosing spondylitis or in good health (not recorded which). The CDR3 DNA is TGCAGCGTTGACCTCCCCACCGGGGCCCAGTACTTC. This translates into CSVDLPTGAQYF. The variable domain in full, completed from reference TRBV29-1 and TRBJ2-5, reads SAVISQKPSRDICQRGTSLTIQCQVDSQVTMMFWYRQQPGQSLTLIATANQGSEATYESGFVIDKFPISRPNLTFSTLTVSNMSPEDSSIYLCSVDLPTGAQYFGPGTRLLVL.